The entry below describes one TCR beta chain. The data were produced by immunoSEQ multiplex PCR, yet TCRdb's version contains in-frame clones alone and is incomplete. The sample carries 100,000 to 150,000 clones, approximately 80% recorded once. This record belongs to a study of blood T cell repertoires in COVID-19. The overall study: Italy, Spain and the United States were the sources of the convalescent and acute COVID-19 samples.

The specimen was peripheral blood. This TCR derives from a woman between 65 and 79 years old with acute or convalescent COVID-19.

Written as DNA, the CDR3 is TGCGCCAGCAGCTTACTCGGCGGGGGGACGGAGGAGACCCAGTACTTC. Protein sequence: CASSLLGGGTEETQYF. V usage is TRBV5-1 and J usage is TRBJ2-5; 8 bases are a match to TRBD2. Trimming took 2 bases from V and 5 from J; bases not matched to a gene: 11. The CDR3 covers 16 residues. Per the germline V gene, CDR1 is SGHRS and CDR2 is YFSETQ. The complete variable domain, with remaining parts taken from reference TRBV5-1 and TRBJ2-5, reads KAGVTQTPRYLIKTRGQQVTLSCSPISGHRSVSWYQQTPGQGLQFLFEYFSETQRNKGNFPGRFSGRQFSNSRSEMNVSTLELGDSALYLCASSLLGGGTEETQYFGPGTRLLVL.